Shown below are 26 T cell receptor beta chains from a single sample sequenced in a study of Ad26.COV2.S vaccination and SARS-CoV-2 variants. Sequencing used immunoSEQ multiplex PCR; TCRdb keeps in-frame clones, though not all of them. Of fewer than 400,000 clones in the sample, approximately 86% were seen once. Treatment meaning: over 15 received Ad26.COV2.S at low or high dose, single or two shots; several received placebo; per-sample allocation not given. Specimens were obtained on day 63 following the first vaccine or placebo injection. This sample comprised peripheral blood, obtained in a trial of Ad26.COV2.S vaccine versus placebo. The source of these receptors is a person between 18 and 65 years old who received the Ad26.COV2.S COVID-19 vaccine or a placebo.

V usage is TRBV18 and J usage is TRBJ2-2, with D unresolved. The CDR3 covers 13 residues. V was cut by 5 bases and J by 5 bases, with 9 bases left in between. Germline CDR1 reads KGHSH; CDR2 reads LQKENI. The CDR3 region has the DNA TGTGCCAGCTCATCAAGCCTTACCGGGGAGCTGTTTTTT. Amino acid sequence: CASSSSLTGELFF.

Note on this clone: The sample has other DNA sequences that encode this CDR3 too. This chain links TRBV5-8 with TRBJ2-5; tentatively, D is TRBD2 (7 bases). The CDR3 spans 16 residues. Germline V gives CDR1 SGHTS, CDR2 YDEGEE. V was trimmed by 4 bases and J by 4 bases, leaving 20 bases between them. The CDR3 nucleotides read TGTGCCAGCAGCGGGGGTCGGGGGGCAGGTCGAGAGACCCAGTACTTC. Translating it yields CASSGGRGAGRETQYF. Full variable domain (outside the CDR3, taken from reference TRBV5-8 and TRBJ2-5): EAGVTQSPTHLIKTRGQQATLRCSPISGHTSVYWYQQALGLGLQFLLWYDEGEERNRGNFPPRFSGRQFPNYSSELNVNALELEDSALYLCASSGGRGAGRETQYFGPGTRLLVL.

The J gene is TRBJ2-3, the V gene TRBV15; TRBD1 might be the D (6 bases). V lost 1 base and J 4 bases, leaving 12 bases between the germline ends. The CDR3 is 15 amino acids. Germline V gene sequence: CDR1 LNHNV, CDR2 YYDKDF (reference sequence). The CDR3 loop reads CATSRGGPNSDTQYF. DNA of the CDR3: TGTGCCACCAGCAGAGGGGGGCCTAATTCAGATACGCAGTATTTT.

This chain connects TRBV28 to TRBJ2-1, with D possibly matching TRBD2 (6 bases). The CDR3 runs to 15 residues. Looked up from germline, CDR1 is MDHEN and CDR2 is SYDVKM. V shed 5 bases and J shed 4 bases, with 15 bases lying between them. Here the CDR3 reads CASSRTGGIYNEQFF. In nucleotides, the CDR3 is TGTGCCAGCAGTAGGACCGGGGGAATATACAATGAGCAGTTCTTC.

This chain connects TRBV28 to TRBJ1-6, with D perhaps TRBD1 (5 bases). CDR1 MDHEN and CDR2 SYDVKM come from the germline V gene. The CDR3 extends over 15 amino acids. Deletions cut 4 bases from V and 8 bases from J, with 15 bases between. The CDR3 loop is CASSWRGDLDSPLHF. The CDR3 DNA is TGTGCCAGCAGTTGGCGGGGGGATTTGGATTCACCCCTCCACTTT.

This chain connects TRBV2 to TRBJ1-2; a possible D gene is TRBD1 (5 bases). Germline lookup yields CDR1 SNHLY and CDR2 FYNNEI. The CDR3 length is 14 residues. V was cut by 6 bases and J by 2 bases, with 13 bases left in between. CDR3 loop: CASRADSGNYGYTF. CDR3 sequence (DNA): TGTGCCAGCAGAGCTGACAGTGGAAACTATGGCTACACCTTC.

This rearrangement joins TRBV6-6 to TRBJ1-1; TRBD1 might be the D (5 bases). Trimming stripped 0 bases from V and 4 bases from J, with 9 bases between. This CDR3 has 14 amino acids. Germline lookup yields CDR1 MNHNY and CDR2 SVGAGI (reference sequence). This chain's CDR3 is CASSYSDTVTEAFF. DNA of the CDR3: TGTGCCAGCAGTTACTCGGACACCGTCACTGAAGCTTTCTTT.

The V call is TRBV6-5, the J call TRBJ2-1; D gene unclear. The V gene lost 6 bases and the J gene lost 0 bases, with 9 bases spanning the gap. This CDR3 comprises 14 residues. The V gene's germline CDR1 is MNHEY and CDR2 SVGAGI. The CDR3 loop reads CASREIPSYNEQFF. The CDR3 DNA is TGTGCCAGCAGAGAGATCCCCTCCTACAATGAGCAGTTCTTC.

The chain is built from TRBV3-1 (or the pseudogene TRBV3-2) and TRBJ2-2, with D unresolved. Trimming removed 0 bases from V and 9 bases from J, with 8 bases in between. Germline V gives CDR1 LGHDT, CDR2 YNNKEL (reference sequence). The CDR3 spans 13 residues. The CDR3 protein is CASSQDQWRELFF. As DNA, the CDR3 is TGTGCCAGCAGCCAAGATCAATGGAGGGAGCTGTTTTTT.

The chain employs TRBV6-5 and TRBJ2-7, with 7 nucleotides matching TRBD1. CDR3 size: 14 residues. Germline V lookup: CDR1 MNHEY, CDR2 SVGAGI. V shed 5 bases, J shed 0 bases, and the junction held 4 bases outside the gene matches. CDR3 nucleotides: TGTGCCAGCAGTCAGGACAGGAGCTCCTACGAGCAGTACTTC. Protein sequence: CASSQDRSSYEQYF.

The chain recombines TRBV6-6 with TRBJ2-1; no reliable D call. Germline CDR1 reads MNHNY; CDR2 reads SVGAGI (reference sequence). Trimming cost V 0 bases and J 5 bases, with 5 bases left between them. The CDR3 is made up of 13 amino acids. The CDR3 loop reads CASSYSRNNEQFF. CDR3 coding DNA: TGTGCCAGCAGTTACTCCCGGAACAATGAGCAGTTCTTC.

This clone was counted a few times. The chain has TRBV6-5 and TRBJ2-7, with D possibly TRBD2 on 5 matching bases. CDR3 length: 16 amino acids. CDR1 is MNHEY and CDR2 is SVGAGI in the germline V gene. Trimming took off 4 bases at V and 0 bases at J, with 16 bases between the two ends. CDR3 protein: CASSSSGGVGSYEQYF. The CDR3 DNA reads TGTGCCAGCAGTTCAAGCGGTGGAGTTGGCTCCTACGAGCAGTACTTC.

The CDR3 DNA reads as TGTGCCAGCAGTACCCGGGACAGGACTATGTACACCGGGGAGCTGTTTTTT. The encoded protein is CASSTRDRTMYTGELFF. The gene calls are TRBV2 and TRBJ2-2; 8 bases agree with TRBD1. The CDR3 sequence is 17 residues long. Germline CDR1 reads SNHLY; CDR2 reads FYNNEI. The V segment lost 5 bases and the J segment 3 bases; nucleotides outside the gene matches: 11.

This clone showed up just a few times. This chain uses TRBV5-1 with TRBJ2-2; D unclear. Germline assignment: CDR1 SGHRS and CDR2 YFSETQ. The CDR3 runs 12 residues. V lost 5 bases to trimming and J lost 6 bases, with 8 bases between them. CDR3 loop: CASSYPAGELFF. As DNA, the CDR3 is TGCGCCAGCAGTTATCCCGCCGGGGAGCTGTTTTTT.

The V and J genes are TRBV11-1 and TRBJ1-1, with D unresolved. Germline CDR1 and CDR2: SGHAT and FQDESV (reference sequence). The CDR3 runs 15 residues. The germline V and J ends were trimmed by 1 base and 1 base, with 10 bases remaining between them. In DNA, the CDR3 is TGTGCCAGCAGCTTAGGGTGGGAAGGGAACACTGAAGCTTTCTTT. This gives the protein CASSLGWEGNTEAFF.

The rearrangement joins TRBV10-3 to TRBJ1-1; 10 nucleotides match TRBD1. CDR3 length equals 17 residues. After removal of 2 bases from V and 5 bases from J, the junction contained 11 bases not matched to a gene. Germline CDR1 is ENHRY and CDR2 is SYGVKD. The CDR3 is CAISEPIRQGARTEAFF. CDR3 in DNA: TGTGCCATCAGTGAGCCAATACGACAGGGGGCGCGAACTGAAGCTTTCTTT.

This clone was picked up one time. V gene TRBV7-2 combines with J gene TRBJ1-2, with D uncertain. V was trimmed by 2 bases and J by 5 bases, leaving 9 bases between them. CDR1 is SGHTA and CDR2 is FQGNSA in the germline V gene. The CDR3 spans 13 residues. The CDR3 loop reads CASSLYSPYGYTF. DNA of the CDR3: TGTGCCAGCAGCTTATACAGCCCGTATGGCTACACCTTC. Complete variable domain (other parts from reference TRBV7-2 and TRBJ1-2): GAGVSQSPSNKVTEKGKDVELRCDPISGHTALYWYRQSLGQGLEFLIYFQGNSAPDKSGLPSDRFSAERTGGSVSTLTIQRTQQEDSAVYLCASSLYSPYGYTFGSGTRLTVV.

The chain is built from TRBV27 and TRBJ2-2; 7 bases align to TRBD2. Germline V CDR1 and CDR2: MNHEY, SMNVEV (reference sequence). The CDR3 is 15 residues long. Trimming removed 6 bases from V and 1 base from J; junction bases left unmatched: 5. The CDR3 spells CASRPTGGNTGELFF. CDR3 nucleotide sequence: TGTGCCAGCAGACCAACGGGGGGGAACACCGGGGAGCTGTTTTTT.

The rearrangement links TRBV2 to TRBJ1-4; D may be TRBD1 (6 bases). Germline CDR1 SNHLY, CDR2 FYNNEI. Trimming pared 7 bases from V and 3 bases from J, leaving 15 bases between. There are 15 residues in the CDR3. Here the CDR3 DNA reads TGTGCCAGCATTCCCCAGGGGAAGCCTAATGAAAAACTGTTTTTT. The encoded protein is CASIPQGKPNEKLFF.

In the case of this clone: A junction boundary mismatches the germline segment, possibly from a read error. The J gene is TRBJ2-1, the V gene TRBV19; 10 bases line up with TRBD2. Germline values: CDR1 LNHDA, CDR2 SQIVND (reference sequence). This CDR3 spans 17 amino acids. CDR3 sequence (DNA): TGTGCCAGTAGTATAGATTCGGCTAGCGGGGGCTACAGTGAGCAGTTCTTC. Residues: CASSIDSASGGYSEQFF. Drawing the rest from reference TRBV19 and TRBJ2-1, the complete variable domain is DGGITQSPKYLFRKEGQNVTLSCEQNLNHDAMYWYRQDPGQGLRLIYYSQIVNDFQKGDIAEGYSVSREKKESFPLTVTSAQKNPTAFYLCASSIDSASGGYSEQFFGPGTRLTVL.

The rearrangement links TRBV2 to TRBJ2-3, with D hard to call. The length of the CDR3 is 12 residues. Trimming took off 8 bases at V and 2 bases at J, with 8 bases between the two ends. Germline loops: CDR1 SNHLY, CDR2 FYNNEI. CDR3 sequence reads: CASHKPTDTQYF. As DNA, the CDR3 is TGTGCCAGCCATAAGCCCACAGATACGCAGTATTTT.

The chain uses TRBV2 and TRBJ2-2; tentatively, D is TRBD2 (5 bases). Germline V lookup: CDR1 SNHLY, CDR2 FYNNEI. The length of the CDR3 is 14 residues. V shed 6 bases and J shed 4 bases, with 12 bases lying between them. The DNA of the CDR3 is TGTGCCAGCAGCGGGAACCGAGGCACCGGGGAGCTGTTTTTT. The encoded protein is CASSGNRGTGELFF.

CDR3 sequence reads: CASSQVGGNTEAFF. CDR3 nucleotides: TGTGCCAGCAGCCAAGTAGGCGGGAACACTGAAGCTTTCTTT. This chain uses TRBV3-1 (or the pseudogene TRBV3-2) with TRBJ1-1; D remains unclear. Germline values: CDR1 LGHDT, CDR2 YNNKEL (reference sequence). Trimming took 1 base from V and 1 from J, leaving 7 bases between them. The CDR3 runs to 14 residues.

The CDR3 bases are TGTGCCATCAGCAGGGGGCTAGGAGAGACCCAGTACTTC. Amino acid sequence: CAISRGLGETQYF. The chain uses TRBV10-3 and TRBJ2-5; TRBD1 aligns across 8 bases. The germline V gene has CDR1 ENHRY and CDR2 SYGVKD. There are 13 residues in the CDR3. The trim removed 6 bases at V and 4 bases at J, leaving 4 bases unmatched.

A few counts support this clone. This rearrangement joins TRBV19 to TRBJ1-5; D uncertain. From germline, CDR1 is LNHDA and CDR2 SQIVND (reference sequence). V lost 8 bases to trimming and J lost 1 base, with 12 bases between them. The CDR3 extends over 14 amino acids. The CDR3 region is CASAGWSSNQPQHF. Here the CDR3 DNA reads TGTGCCAGTGCGGGTTGGTCGAGCAATCAGCCCCAGCATTTT.

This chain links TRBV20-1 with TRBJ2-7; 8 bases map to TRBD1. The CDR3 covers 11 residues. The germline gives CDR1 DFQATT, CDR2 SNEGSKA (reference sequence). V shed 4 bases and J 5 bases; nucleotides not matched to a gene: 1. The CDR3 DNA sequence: TGCAGTGCTAAGACAGGGGACGAGCAGTACTTC. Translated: CSAKTGDEQYF.